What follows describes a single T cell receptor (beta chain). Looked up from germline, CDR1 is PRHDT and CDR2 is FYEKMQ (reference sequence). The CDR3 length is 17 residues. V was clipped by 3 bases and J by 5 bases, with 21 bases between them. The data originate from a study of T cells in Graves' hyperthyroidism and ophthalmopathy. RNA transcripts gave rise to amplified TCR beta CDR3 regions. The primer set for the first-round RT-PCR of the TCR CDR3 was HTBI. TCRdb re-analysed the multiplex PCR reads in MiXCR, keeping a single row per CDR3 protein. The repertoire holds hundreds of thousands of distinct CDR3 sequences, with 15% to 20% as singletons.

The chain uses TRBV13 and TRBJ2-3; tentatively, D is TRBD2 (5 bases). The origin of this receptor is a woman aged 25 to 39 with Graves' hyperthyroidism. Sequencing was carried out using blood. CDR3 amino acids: CASSFRPATWAGDTQYF. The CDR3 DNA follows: TGTGCCAGCAGCTTCCGTCCCGCGACCTGGGCGGGAGATACGCAGTATTTT. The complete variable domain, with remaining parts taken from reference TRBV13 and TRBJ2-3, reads AAGVIQSPRHLIKEKRETATLKCYPIPRHDTVYWYQQGPGQDPQFLISFYEKMQSDKGSIPDRFSAQQFSDYHSELNMSSLELGDSALYFCASSFRPATWAGDTQYFGPGTRLTVL.